What follows describes a single T cell receptor (beta chain). The V end was cut by 4 bases, the J end by 6 bases, with 17 bases between. Germline V gives CDR1 SGHDT, CDR2 YYEEEE. This CDR3 has 14 amino acids. Authors' analysis steps: Reference gene primer amplification gave estimated nucleated cell counts. Sequencing used immunoSEQ multiplex PCR; TCRdb keeps in-frame clones, though not all of them. V and J calls and clone size are as listed in that table; D and trimming were resolved from the DNA. The sample includes roughly 200,000 clones, around 79% of them seen just once. The data were taken from a study of blood T cell repertoires in COVID-19. While infection was still active, Seattle patients were enrolled and then followed longitudinally.

V usage is TRBV5-6 and J usage is TRBJ2-7; D is unclear. The source is a woman aged 35 to 49 with COVID-19, enrolled during active disease. What was sequenced was peripheral blood. CDR3 DNA: TGTGCCAGCAGCAACGCCGGGTCCCTCGCCGAGCAGTACTTC. Residues: CASSNAGSLAEQYF.